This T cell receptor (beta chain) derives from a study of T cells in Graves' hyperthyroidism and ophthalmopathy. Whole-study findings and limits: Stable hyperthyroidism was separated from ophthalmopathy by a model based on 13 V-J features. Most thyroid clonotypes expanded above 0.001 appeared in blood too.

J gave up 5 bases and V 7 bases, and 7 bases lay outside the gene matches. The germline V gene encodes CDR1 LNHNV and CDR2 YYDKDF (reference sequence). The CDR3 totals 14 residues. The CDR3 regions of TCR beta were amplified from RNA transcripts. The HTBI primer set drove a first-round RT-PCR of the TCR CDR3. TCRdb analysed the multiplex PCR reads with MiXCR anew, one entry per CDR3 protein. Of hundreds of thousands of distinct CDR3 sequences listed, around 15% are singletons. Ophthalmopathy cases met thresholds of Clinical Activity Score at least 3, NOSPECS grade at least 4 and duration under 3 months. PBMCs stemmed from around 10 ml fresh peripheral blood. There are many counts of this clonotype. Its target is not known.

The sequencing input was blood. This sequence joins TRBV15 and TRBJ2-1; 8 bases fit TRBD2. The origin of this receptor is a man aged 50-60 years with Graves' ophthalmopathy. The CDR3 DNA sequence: TGTGCCACCAAGAGCGGGAGAACGAACAATGAGCAGTTCTTC. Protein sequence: CATKSGRTNNEQFF.